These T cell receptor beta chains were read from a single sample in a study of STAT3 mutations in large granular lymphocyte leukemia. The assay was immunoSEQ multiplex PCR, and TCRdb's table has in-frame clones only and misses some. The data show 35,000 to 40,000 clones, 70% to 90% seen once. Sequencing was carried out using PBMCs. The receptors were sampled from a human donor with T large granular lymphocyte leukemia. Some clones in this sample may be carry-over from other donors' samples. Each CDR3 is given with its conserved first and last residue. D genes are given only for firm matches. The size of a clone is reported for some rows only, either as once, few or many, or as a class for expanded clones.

cdr3_nt: TGTGCCTGGAGTGTACAGGGACAGGGAAGGTGGTACTTC
cdr3_aa: CAWSVQGQGRWYF
clone_size: .
d_call: TRBD1
j_call: TRBJ2-7
v_call: TRBV30

cdr3_nt: TGTGCCAGCAGGTCAGGTTCACCGAATTCCTACGAGCAGTACTTC
cdr3_aa: CASRSGSPNSYEQYF
clone_size: .
d_call: .
j_call: TRBJ2-7
v_call: TRBV28

cdr3_nt: TGTGCCAGCAGTCCTCAGGGGGAAGTGGCCAAAAACATTCAGTACTTC
cdr3_aa: CASSPQGEVAKNIQYF
clone_size: many
d_call: TRBD1
j_call: TRBJ2-4
v_call: TRBV28

cdr3_nt: TGTGCCAGCAGCCAGGCCGGGACAAATCAGCCCCAGCATTTT
cdr3_aa: CASSQAGTNQPQHF
clone_size: .
d_call: .
j_call: TRBJ1-5
v_call: TRBV7-9

cdr3_nt: TGTGCCAGCAGTCGGGGGAACACTGAAGCTTTCTTT
cdr3_aa: CASSRGNTEAFF
clone_size: .
d_call: .
j_call: TRBJ1-1
v_call: TRBV9

cdr3_nt: TGCGCCAGCAGCTTGCTAGGAAAAGGCACAGATACGCAGTATTTT
cdr3_aa: CASSLLGKGTDTQYF
clone_size: .
d_call: .
j_call: TRBJ2-3
v_call: TRBV5-1

cdr3_nt: TGTGCCAGCACGCAGGGTCCCGGGGAGCTGTTTTTT
cdr3_aa: CASTQGPGELFF
clone_size: .
d_call: .
j_call: TRBJ2-2
v_call: TRBV14

cdr3_nt: TGTGCCTGGAAGGAAACGTACATGAACACTGAAGCTTTCTTT
cdr3_aa: CAWKETYMNTEAFF
clone_size: .
d_call: .
j_call: TRBJ1-1
v_call: TRBV30

cdr3_nt: TGCGCCAGCAGCTTGGCAGCAGGGTCGGACTATGGCTACACCTTC
cdr3_aa: CASSLAAGSDYGYTF
clone_size: .
d_call: .
j_call: TRBJ1-2
v_call: TRBV5-1

cdr3_nt: TGTGCCAGCAGTCAACCGCCGGACAACAACTATGGCTACACCTTC
cdr3_aa: CASSQPPDNNYGYTF
clone_size: .
d_call: .
j_call: TRBJ1-2
v_call: TRBV7-9